The clone carrying this T cell receptor beta chain was picked up a small number of times. As yet, its antigen is unknown. These data are taken from a study of OX40 agonist ivuxolimab in advanced cancers. The CDR3 covers 13 residues. Trimming stripped 10 bases from V and 0 bases from J, with 10 bases between. CDR1 MDHEN and CDR2 SYDVKM come from the germline V gene. Whole-study findings and limits: CD8+ T cells (on average) carried more expanded clones than CD4+ T cells.

Sequenced by immunoSEQ multiplex PCR; TCRdb stores in-frame clones only, minus some. This table has 74,000 or so clones, roughly 88% appearing once. The input for sequencing was CD4+ or CD8+ T cells sorted from blood, taken in a trial of the OX40 agonist ivuxolimab. The sequence derives from an adult with an advanced solid tumor such as melanoma, head and neck, liver or kidney cancer. The gene calls are TRBV28 and TRBJ1-3; no firm D call. The CDR3 loop reads CATLDNSGNTIYF. CDR3 DNA sequence: TGTGCCACCCTAGACAACTCTGGAAACACCATATATTTT.